Here is one T cell receptor beta chain with its context. Its antigen is undetermined. The data were taken from a study of siplizumab effects on memory and regulatory T cells. Study outcomes and limitations: Tregs proliferating in siplizumab cultures lacked confirmation of their suppressive function. Naive-or-memory phenotypes were unassignable for roughly 75-95% of proliferating CD4+ or CD8+ clones. With siplizumab, cumulative frequency of CD4+ memory-derived alloreactive sequences dropped significantly.

The CDR3 sequence is 13 residues long. Trimming took 6 bases from V and 5 from J, leaving 13 bases between them. CDR1 MRHNA and CDR2 SNTAGT come from the germline V gene. Using immunoSEQ multiplex PCR, the repertoire was profiled, and TCRdb retains in-frame clones only, with some absent. The data hold about 120,000 clones, with about 94% observed a single time. The chain couples TRBV6-4 to TRBJ1-1; no firm D call. The sequence came from a human donor in good health. Specimen: non-Treg CD4+ T cells sorted from blood. The CDR3 protein is CASRKREGTEAFF. For the CDR3, the DNA is TGTGCCAGCAGAAAACGAGAGGGAACTGAAGCTTTCTTT.